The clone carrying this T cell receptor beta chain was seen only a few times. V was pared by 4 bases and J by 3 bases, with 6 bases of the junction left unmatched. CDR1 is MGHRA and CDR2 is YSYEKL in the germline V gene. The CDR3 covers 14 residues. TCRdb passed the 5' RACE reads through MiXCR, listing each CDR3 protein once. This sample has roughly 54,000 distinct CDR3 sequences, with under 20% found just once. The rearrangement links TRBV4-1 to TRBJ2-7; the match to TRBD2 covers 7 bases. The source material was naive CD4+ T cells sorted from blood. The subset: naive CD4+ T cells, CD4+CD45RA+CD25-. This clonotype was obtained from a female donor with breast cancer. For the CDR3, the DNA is TGCGCCAGCAGCCTAAGGGAGGGTGGCTACGAGCAGTACTTC. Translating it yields CASSLREGGYEQYF.